These 8 T cell receptor beta chains share one sample of origin, sequenced in a study of Tregs in tolerant kidney transplant recipients. Mixed chimerism was transient after nonmyeloablative marrow transplants from related graft donors. Profiling relied on immunoSEQ multiplex PCR, and the TCRdb table lists in-frame clones only, not all of them. This sample's clone table lists about 23,000 clones. Sample: CD4+ T cells from blood (PBMCs), taken 6 months after the transplant. Receptors were obtained from a human patient who received a combined kidney and bone marrow transplant. Part of the T cells may come from the graft donor.

Concerning this clone: Read coverage stops 3 residues before the CDR3 terminus; the germline J gene supplies the remainder. The rearrangement links TRBV18 to TRBJ2-5; D is perhaps TRBD1 or TRBD2 (5 bases each). This CDR3 spans 14 amino acids. V lost 2 bases and J 5 bases, leaving 12 bases between the germline ends. In germline, CDR1 is KGHSH, CDR2 LQKENI. The sequenced part of the CDR3 DNA is TGTGCCAGCTCACCAAGGGGAGTAAGGGAGACC. It codes for CASSPRGVRET. The full CDR3 is CASSPRGVRETQYF.

Notes on this clone: Coverage ceases 3 residues before the CDR3 finishes, and the germline J gene fills in the end. The chain couples TRBV5-4 to TRBJ2-7; TRBD2 is a possible D gene (6 bases). The CDR3 loop spans 13 amino acids. V lost 3 bases, J lost 2 bases, and 9 bases lay in between. Per the germline V gene, CDR1 is SGHNT and CDR2 is YYREEE (reference sequence). The CDR3 loop is CASSWDSPYEQYF. Incomplete CDR3 DNA: TGTGCCAGCAGCTGGGACTCTCCCTACGAG.

With regard to this clone: The read stops 3 residues short of the end of the CDR3; the missing end is completed from the germline J gene. This chain joins TRBV5-1 and TRBJ2-2; 7 bases map to TRBD1. J was trimmed by 3 bases and V by 2 bases; bases with no gene match: 4. CDR3 length: 15 amino acids. The germline V gene encodes CDR1 SGHRS and CDR2 YFSETQ. CDR3 loop: CASSLRGPDTGELFF. CDR3 bases read: TGCGCCAGCAGCTTAAGGGGGCCGGACACCGGGGAG.

With regard to this clone: From the germline J gene comes the end of the CDR3, since the read stops 3 residues before it. The rearrangement uses TRBV20-1 and TRBJ1-6; 9 bases fit TRBD1. CDR1 and CDR2 from the germline V gene are DFQATT and SNEGSKA (reference sequence). V dropped 0 bases and J dropped 10; count of bases not matched to a gene: 4. This CDR3 spans 14 amino acids. This CDR3 reads CSAREGTGTSPLHF. The sequenced part of the CDR3 DNA is TGCAGTGCTAGAGAGGGGACAGGGACCTCACCC.

Incomplete CDR3 DNA: TGTGCCAGCAGCCAAGGCAGACTTTCACCC. Translation gives CASSQGRLSP. The entire CDR3 is CASSQGRLSPLHF. The chain joins TRBV16 to TRBJ1-6; D remains ambiguous. The CDR3 extends 3 residues past the end of the read, so its final part is completed from the germline J gene. CDR1 and CDR2 from the germline V gene are KGHSY and FQNENV. The CDR3 totals 13 residues. Deletions cut 2 bases from V and 9 bases from J, with 8 bases between.

Turning to this clone: The CDR3 extends 3 residues past the end of the read, so its final part is completed from the germline J gene. The chain has TRBV3-1 (or the pseudogene TRBV3-2) and TRBJ1-1, with D unclear. V was cut by 2 bases and J by 6 bases, with 16 bases left in between. The V gene's germline CDR1 is LGHDT and CDR2 YNNKEL (reference sequence). This CDR3 region has 15 residues. Incomplete CDR3 DNA: TGTGCCAGCAGCCAAAGGGTAAACATGGCCCCTGAA. This codes for CASSQRVNMAPE. The whole CDR3 region reads CASSQRVNMAPEAFF.

About this clone itself: The sequenced fragment ends 3 residues before the CDR3 boundary, so the rest is inferred from the germline J gene. The gene calls are TRBV19 and TRBJ2-4, with 7 bases matching TRBD1. J lost 1 base, V lost 5 bases, and 8 bases had no gene match. Germline CDR1 LNHDA, CDR2 SQIVND (reference sequence). This CDR3 contains 16 residues. CDR3 sequence reads: CASSLGQGVAKNIQYF. The sequenced CDR3 bases are TGTGCCAGTAGTTTAGGCCAGGGGGTGGCCAAAAACATT.

Regarding this clone: The read falls 3 residues short of the CDR3 end, and the missing part is taken from the germline J gene. The V gene is TRBV5-6, the J gene TRBJ2-6; a weak D match, TRBD2 (5 bases). V gave up 7 bases and J gave up 4 bases, with 12 bases separating them. Germline CDR1 and CDR2: SGHDT and YYEEEE. The CDR3 extends over 14 amino acids. The CDR3 spells CASGGRYGANVLTF. The sequenced CDR3 bases are TGTGCCAGCGGCGGGCGCTACGGGGCCAACGTC.